What follows are 16 T cell receptor beta chains derived from one specimen sequenced in a study of CD8+CD57+ T cells in acquired aplastic anemia. TCR beta VDJ combinations and CDR3 sequences were profiled from genomic DNA. TCRdb called the reads again in MiXCR, with one record for every CDR3 protein. The sample lists over 150,000 distinct CDR3 sequences, about two thirds occurring once. The authors sequenced patients whose flow cytometry had shown CD8+CD57+ cell expansion. The sequenced material came from sorted CD4+, CD8+, or CD8+CD57+ T cells (not recorded which) from PBMCs. Source of these receptors: a human donor with aplastic anemia.

The rearrangement uses TRBV19 and TRBJ2-1; 7 nucleotides line up with TRBD1. Germline V gene lookup returns CDR1 LNHDA and CDR2 SQIVND (reference sequence). V lost 6 bases, J lost 3 bases, and 8 bases stayed unmatched. This CDR3 has 15 residues. The CDR3 nucleotides are TGTGCCAGTAGGGACAGGCGCGAACGCTACAATGAGCAGTTCTTC. Encoded protein: CASRDRRERYNEQFF.

The sample holds many counts of this clonotype. The chain joins TRBV12-3 or TRBV12-4 to TRBJ2-1; D is uncertain. With 0 bases removed from V and 3 bases from J, the gap between germline ends came to 9 bases. The CDR3 length is 15 residues. CDR3 loop: CASSLARYFYNEQFF. The CDR3 DNA sequence: TGTGCCAGCAGTTTAGCGCGGTACTTCTACAATGAGCAGTTCTTC.

The genes are TRBV20-1 and TRBJ1-4; D unclear. CDR3 size: 13 residues. Per the germline V gene, CDR1 is DFQATT and CDR2 is SNEGSKA (reference sequence). The V end was cut by 2 bases, the J end by 5 bases, with 9 bases between. The CDR3 nucleotides read TGCAGTGCTAGAACCGGCTCGAATGAAAAACTGTTTTTT. Amino acid sequence: CSARTGSNEKLFF.

The J gene is TRBJ2-3, the V gene TRBV14, with D possibly TRBD1 on 6 matching bases. Between the trimmed V and J ends, which lost 4 bases and 2 bases, there was a span of 10 bases. The germline V gene has CDR1 SGHDN and CDR2 FVKESK. The CDR3 loop spans 14 amino acids. CDR3 in DNA: TGTGCCAGCAGCCCAGGGGATTACACAGATACGCAGTATTTT. The encoded protein is CASSPGDYTDTQYF.

The CDR3 coding sequence is TGTGCCAGCAGCCAAGATCTTACCGGGCGTCCCGGCCTCGAGCAGTACTTC. It encodes CASSQDLTGRPGLEQYF. This rearrangement joins TRBV14 to TRBJ2-7; D call uncertain. The CDR3 consists of 17 residues. The V gene lost 0 bases and the J gene lost 6 bases, with 21 bases spanning the gap. Germline loops: CDR1 SGHDN, CDR2 FVKESK.

The chain recombines TRBV5-1 with TRBJ2-1; 11 bases line up with TRBD1. J lost 7 bases, V lost 4 bases, and 4 bases had no gene match. Germline CDR1 is SGHRS and CDR2 is YFSETQ. This CDR3 has 14 residues. Written as DNA, the CDR3 is TGCGCCAGCAGCCGGGACAGGGGGACTAATGAGCAGTTCTTC. Translation gives CASSRDRGTNEQFF.

The chain couples TRBV7-9 to TRBJ2-1; no clear D gene. Trimming shortened V by 7 bases and J by 4 bases, and 11 bases separated the two germline ends. The CDR3 sequence is 13 residues long. Per germline, CDR1 SEHNR and CDR2 FQNEAQ (reference sequence). The CDR3, as DNA: TGTGCCAGCACCCCCCCAGGTTACAATGAGCAGTTCTTC. It yields the protein CASTPPGYNEQFF.

CDR3 in amino acids: CASSPPTGNTEAFF. The DNA of the CDR3 is TGTGCCAGCAGCCCGCCGACAGGGAACACTGAAGCTTTCTTT. J is TRBJ1-1 and V is TRBV12-3 or TRBV12-4, with D perhaps matching TRBD1 (6 bases). V dropped 6 bases and J dropped 1 base, with 12 bases sitting between them. This CDR3 is built from 14 residues.

This clonotype was detected a few times. This sequence joins TRBV7-9 and TRBJ1-3; 11 bases are shared with TRBD1. Germline lookup yields CDR1 SEHNR and CDR2 FQNEAQ (reference sequence). Trimming took 1 base from V and 4 from J; bases not matched to a gene: 6. This CDR3 has 17 residues. CDR3 loop: CASSLEGQGAAGNTIYF. The CDR3 bases are TGTGCCAGCAGCTTAGAAGGACAGGGGGCTGCAGGAAACACCATATATTTT.

The DNA of the CDR3 is TGTGCCAGTAGCAGGGACAGGGGGCCGAGTCACAATGAGCAGTTCTTC. The encoded protein is CASSRDRGPSHNEQFF. V is TRBV19 and J is TRBJ2-1, with 12 bases aligning to TRBD1. J lost 5 bases, V lost 6 bases, and 8 bases had no gene match. CDR1 is LNHDA and CDR2 is SQIVND in the germline V gene (reference sequence). The CDR3 extends over 16 amino acids. Full variable domain (outside the CDR3, taken from reference TRBV19 and TRBJ2-1): DGGITQSPKYLFRKEGQNVTLSCEQNLNHDAMYWYRQDPGQGLRLIYYSQIVNDFQKGDIAEGYSVSREKKESFPLTVTSAQKNPTAFYLCASSRDRGPSHNEQFFGPGTRLTVL.

The genes are TRBV5-1 and TRBJ2-1, with 12 bases identical to TRBD2. CDR1 and CDR2 from the germline V gene are SGHRS and YFSETQ. CDR3 length: 15 amino acids. V lost 3 bases, J lost 7 bases, and 5 bases stayed unmatched. CDR3 region: CASSWTSGIGNEQFF. In DNA, the CDR3 is TGCGCCAGCAGCTGGACTAGCGGGATAGGTAATGAGCAGTTCTTC.

The chain recombines TRBV12-3 or TRBV12-4 with TRBJ2-1, with TRBD1 matching 7 bases. The V gene end was trimmed by 5 bases and the J gene end by 4 bases; junction bases not matched to a gene: 8. The CDR3 has 15 residues. The CDR3 spells CASSRLQGMYNEQFF. The DNA for the CDR3 is TGTGCCAGCAGTCGATTACAGGGGATGTACAATGAGCAGTTCTTC.

This sequence joins TRBV10-3 and TRBJ2-7; a possible D gene is TRBD1 (5 bases). The V gene's germline CDR1 is ENHRY and CDR2 SYGVKD. Between the trimmed V and J ends, which lost 3 bases and 2 bases, there was a span of 17 bases. CDR3 length equals 16 residues. CDR3 DNA sequence: TGTGCCATCAGTGATGGGAAAACAGGATCCCCCTACGAGCAGTACTTC. This sequence encodes CAISDGKTGSPYEQYF.

The chain carries TRBV4-1 and TRBJ2-7; D is perhaps TRBD2 (5 bases). In germline, CDR1 is MGHRA, CDR2 YSYEKL. The CDR3 sequence is 14 residues long. V dropped 1 base and J dropped 0 bases, with 7 bases sitting between them. The CDR3 bases are TGCGCCAGCAGCCAAGGTGGGAGCTCCTACGAGCAGTACTTC. Amino acids: CASSQGGSSYEQYF.

The chain employs TRBV3-1 and TRBJ2-7; D not resolved. The CDR3 consists of 14 residues. CDR1 and CDR2 (germline): LGHDT, YNNKEL (reference sequence). V was cut by 6 bases and J by 2 bases, with 14 bases left in between. The CDR3 reads CASRKHVEAYEQYF. CDR3 nucleotide sequence: TGTGCCAGCAGGAAGCATGTAGAGGCCTACGAGCAGTACTTC.

In the case of this clonotype: A read error is possible here, since a much larger clone lies one base away. The chain is built from TRBV6-4 and TRBJ1-1; D remains unclear. This CDR3 is built from 13 residues. Germline loops: CDR1 MRHNA, CDR2 SNTAGT. Trimming stripped 8 bases from V and 2 bases from J, with 12 bases between. CDR3 bases: TGTGCCAGCCCCCCGGACTTTAACACTGAAGCTTTCTTT. This sequence encodes CASPPDFNTEAFF.